This T cell receptor beta chain was captured by sequencing in a study of T cell responses to AZD1222 COVID-19 vaccine. Study-wide results and caveats: Donors were chiefly white British, with a greater number of females, and clonal diversity was perhaps underestimated. Once two AZD1222 doses were given, Spike-specific TCR breadth and depth went up. There were vaccine-associated CD4 TCRs across spike, dominant at 160-218 and 743-854. There were repertoire samples only from the period after the peak T cell response.

The V gene's germline CDR1 is MNHNY and CDR2 SVGAGI (reference sequence). The CDR3 totals 10 residues. The V gene lost 11 bases and the J gene lost 2 bases, with 7 bases spanning the gap. The data were produced by immunoSEQ multiplex PCR, yet TCRdb's version contains in-frame clones alone and is incomplete. The sample has 95,000 to 150,000 clones, roughly 91% seen once; the top ten hold 5%. In regard to this clone: Its cognate antigen is unknown.

The input for sequencing was peripheral blood, taken 28 days after the second AZD1222 dose. The sequence came from an adult who received the AZD1222 COVID-19 vaccine. The J gene is TRBJ2-7, the V gene TRBV6-6; D is possibly TRBD2 (5 bases). The CDR3 region is CAAGPYEQYF. CDR3 in DNA: TGTGCCGCGGGTCCCTACGAGCAGTACTTC.